The 24 T cell receptor beta chains below were found in one sample sequenced in a study of cytomegalovirus exposure and HLA in healthy donors. In the PCR, 60 Vbeta and 13 Jbeta primers were used. The table came from immunoSEQ multiplex PCR; TCRdb's copy has only in-frame clones and leaves some out. This table holds around 210,000 clones, around 80% found once. The specimen was PBMCs. These receptors were obtained from a boy younger than 18 in good health and CMV-seronegative.

Concerning this clone: The sample holds other DNA sequences that translate to the same CDR3. The chain links TRBV13 to TRBJ1-6; D unclear. This CDR3 contains 14 residues. With 1 base removed from V and 8 bases from J, the gap between germline ends came to 9 bases. Germline V gene sequence: CDR1 PRHDT, CDR2 FYEKMQ (reference sequence). This chain's CDR3 is CASSLVREYSPLHF. CDR3 DNA sequence: TGTGCCAGCAGCTTAGTCCGGGAGTATTCACCCCTCCACTTT.

The J gene is TRBJ2-2, the V gene TRBV6-5; a weak D match, TRBD2 (6 bases). Looked up from germline, CDR1 is MNHEY and CDR2 is SVGAGI. The CDR3 totals 14 residues. Trimming pared 10 bases from V and 4 bases from J, leaving 16 bases between. In DNA form, the CDR3 reads TGTGCCATCCCGGTCCAGGGAGGCACCGGGGAGCTGTTTTTT. Translated: CAIPVQGGTGELFF.

The chain carries TRBV28 and TRBJ1-2; D might be TRBD1 (5 bases). V shed 2 bases and J shed 8 bases, with 12 bases lying between them. In germline, CDR1 is MDHEN, CDR2 SYDVKM. CDR3 length: 13 amino acids. Written as DNA, the CDR3 is TGTGCCAGCAGTTTAGGGGGGGTGGGGGGCTACACCTTC. It translates to CASSLGGVGGYTF.

The J gene is TRBJ2-7, the V gene TRBV4-1; 12 bases map to TRBD2. Germline V gene lookup returns CDR1 MGHRA and CDR2 YSYEKL. The CDR3 is 14 amino acids. V lost 1 base, J lost 5 bases, and 0 bases stayed unmatched. The CDR3 DNA follows: TGCGCCAGCAGCCAAGGACTAGCGGGAGACGAGCAGTACTTC. Amino acid sequence: CASSQGLAGDEQYF.

The chain carries TRBV30 and TRBJ2-2; D is unclear. This CDR3 is 13 amino acids long. The germline V gene encodes CDR1 GTSNPN and CDR2 SVGIG (reference sequence). V was pared by 5 bases and J by 4 bases, with 11 bases between. CDR3 in DNA: TGTGCCTGGGCCAGTAGCCTCACCGGGGAGCTGTTTTTT. Translating it yields CAWASSLTGELFF.

This clone was seen just once. The rearrangement links TRBV1 to TRBJ2-5; the DNA was not compared with TRBD2, the D call given in the table. TRBV1 is termed a pseudogene. CDR3 size: 16 residues. In DNA form, the CDR3 reads TGCACCAGCAGCCAAGTAGCGGGCATATCCCAAGAGACCCAGTACTTC. It encodes CTSSQVAGISQETQYF.

V gene TRBV9 combines with J gene TRBJ1-3; a weak D match, TRBD1 (5 bases). CDR1 and CDR2 from the germline V gene are SGDLS and YYNGEE. CDR3 length: 17 amino acids. V was trimmed by 2 bases and J by 3 bases, leaving 18 bases between them. This chain's CDR3 is CASSVDPQAAGGNTIYF. In DNA form, the CDR3 reads TGTGCCAGCAGCGTGGACCCACAGGCTGCCGGTGGAAACACCATATATTTT.

The chain uses TRBV5-4 and TRBJ2-7; D gene uncertain. CDR1 is SGHNT, CDR2 YYREEE, per germline (reference sequence). This CDR3 is built from 14 residues. The ends were cut back, 3 bases at V and 4 bases at J, with 14 bases in the middle. CDR3 nucleotides: TGTGCCAGCAGCTCGCCCGGAGTAAGTTACGAGCAGTACTTC. Protein product: CASSSPGVSYEQYF.

The CDR3 bases are TGCAGCGTTGAAGGGGAGGGGGACAGGTCCTCTGGAAACACCATATATTTT. Amino acids: CSVEGEGDRSSGNTIYF. The chain employs TRBV29-1 and TRBJ1-3, with TRBD1 matching 8 bases. Germline V lookup: CDR1 SQVTM, CDR2 ANQGSEA. Trimming at V came to 1 base and at J to 0 bases, leaving 8 bases not matched to a gene. The CDR3 is made up of 17 amino acids.

The chain has TRBV5-6 and TRBJ2-7; TRBD1 matches at 10 bases. The CDR3 is 14 amino acids. The V segment lost 4 bases and the J segment 2 bases; nucleotides outside the gene matches: 3. Looked up from germline, CDR1 is SGHDT and CDR2 is YYEEEE. The CDR3 is CASSLGQGAYEQYF. CDR3 nucleotide sequence: TGTGCCAGCAGCCTTGGACAGGGGGCCTACGAGCAGTACTTC.

The V gene is TRBV7-3, the J gene TRBJ2-2; the D gene is possibly TRBD2 (7 bases). The CDR3 runs to 16 residues. V shed 4 bases and J shed 5 bases, with 17 bases lying between them. Germline-derived CDR1 and CDR2 are SGHTA and FQGTGA. The CDR3 protein is CASSSHGGPRTGELFF. The CDR3 bases are TGTGCCAGCAGCTCGCACGGGGGGCCGCGTACCGGGGAGCTGTTTTTT.

This clone is a singleton in its sample. The chain links TRBV7-3 to TRBJ1-6; 8 bases map to TRBD1. After removal of 5 bases from V and 8 bases from J, the junction contained 8 bases not matched to a gene. CDR3 length equals 15 residues. From germline, CDR1 is SGHTA and CDR2 FQGTGA. CDR3: CASSPTDRADSPLHF. CDR3 DNA: TGTGCCAGCAGCCCAACGGACAGGGCGGATTCACCCCTCCACTTT.

The chain has TRBV9 and TRBJ1-2; possible D gene TRBD1, 6 bases. Looked up from germline, CDR1 is SGDLS and CDR2 is YYNGEE. This CDR3 has 15 residues. Between the trimmed V and J ends, which lost 0 bases and 2 bases, there was a span of 11 bases. The CDR3 loop is CASSVDAGGNYGYTF. DNA for the CDR3: TGTGCCAGCAGCGTAGATGCGGGGGGCAACTATGGCTACACCTTC.

The chain employs TRBV7-9 and TRBJ2-1; D not certain. The CDR3 extends over 11 amino acids. V dropped 5 bases and J dropped 9 bases, with 8 bases sitting between them. Germline V CDR1 and CDR2: SEHNR, FQNEAQ (reference sequence). The DNA of the CDR3 is TGTGCCAGCAGCACAGCTGGTGAGCAGTTCTTC. This encodes CASSTAGEQFF. The full variable domain, its missing parts supplied by reference TRBV7-9 and TRBJ2-1, is DTGVSQNPRHKITKRGQNVTFRCDPISEHNRLYWYRQTLGQGPEFLTYFQNEAQLEKSRLLSDRFSAERPKGSFSTLEIQRTEQGDSAMYLCASSTAGEQFFGPGTRLTVL.

The chain links TRBV30 to TRBJ2-4, with TRBD2 matching 7 bases. Germline loops: CDR1 GTSNPN, CDR2 SVGIG (reference sequence). V shed 5 bases and J 7 bases; nucleotides not matched to a gene: 2. The CDR3 sequence is 11 residues long. The CDR3 sequence is CAWSGGNIQYF. The CDR3 DNA reads TGTGCCTGGTCCGGGGGGAACATTCAGTACTTC.

The rearrangement links TRBV11-3 to TRBJ1-3; TRBD1 might be the D (6 bases). There are 15 residues in the CDR3. The germline V and J ends were trimmed by 1 base and 2 bases, with 9 bases remaining between them. Germline V gives CDR1 SGHNT, CDR2 YENEEA. The CDR3 sequence: CASSLAAGAGNTIYF. Written as DNA, the CDR3 is TGTGCCAGCAGCTTAGCCGCAGGGGCTGGAAACACCATATATTTT.

The chain joins TRBV6-1 to TRBJ1-5, with 8 bases that match TRBD1. The junction had 4 bases not matched to a gene; V was cut back by 4 bases and J by 2 bases. The CDR3 extends over 15 amino acids. From germline, CDR1 is MNHNS and CDR2 SASEGT. CDR3 in amino acids: CASSAMGQGNQPQHF. CDR3 in DNA: TGTGCCAGCAGTGCCATGGGACAGGGCAATCAGCCCCAGCATTTT.

Details on this clone: The junction departs from the called germline gene at one end, perhaps through a read error. This chain connects TRBV5-6 to TRBJ1-2, with unresolved D. In germline, CDR1 is SGHDT, CDR2 YYEEEE. This CDR3 spans 14 amino acids. CDR3 DNA sequence: TGTGCCAGCGGCTTCGTGCAGTTCGCCTATGGCTACACCTTC. Protein sequence: CASGFVQFAYGYTF.

V is TRBV10-3 and J is TRBJ2-2, with TRBD1 matching over 8 bases. CDR3 size: 15 residues. V dropped 3 bases and J dropped 8; count of bases not matched to a gene: 8. The germline V gene encodes CDR1 ENHRY and CDR2 SYGVKD. CDR3 sequence reads: CAISDQGAAGGELFF. CDR3 in DNA: TGTGCCATCAGTGACCAGGGGGCGGCCGGGGGGGAGCTGTTTTTT.

This clone was counted a single time. The chain has TRBV6-6 and TRBJ1-3, with 9 nucleotides matching TRBD1. The V and J ends lost 8 bases and 2 bases, in that order; junction bases with no gene match: 1. Germline assignment: CDR1 MNHNY and CDR2 SVGAGI (reference sequence). The length of the CDR3 is 13 residues. The CDR3 loop reads CASGQGTGNTIYF. In nucleotides, the CDR3 is TGTGCCAGCGGACAGGGGACTGGAAACACCATATATTTT.

V usage is TRBV2 and J usage is TRBJ1-1; D call uncertain. The V gene lost 0 bases and the J gene lost 1 base, with 12 bases spanning the gap. Germline CDR1 is SNHLY and CDR2 is FYNNEI. The CDR3 length is 16 residues. CDR3 sequence (DNA): TGTGCCAGCAGTGAAGCGAGGTTGCGGGGGAACACTGAAGCTTTCTTT. This gives the protein CASSEARLRGNTEAFF.

The chain combines TRBV4-1 with TRBJ1-2, with 7 bases aligning to TRBD1. Germline V CDR1 and CDR2: MGHRA, YSYEKL. This CDR3 region has 16 residues. After removal of 1 base from V and 4 bases from J, the junction contained 9 bases not matched to a gene. The CDR3 reads CASSQGPGWDSYGYTF. CDR3 coding DNA: TGCGCCAGCAGCCAAGGACCGGGTTGGGACAGCTATGGCTACACCTTC.

The chain couples TRBV2 to TRBJ2-7, with TRBD2 identical over 16 bases. The ends lost 6 bases at V and 6 bases at J; junction bases unmatched: 8. The CDR3 has 16 amino acids. Germline V gene lookup returns CDR1 SNHLY and CDR2 FYNNEI. The CDR3 region is CASRQVGLAGGSEQYF. CDR3 in DNA: TGTGCCAGCAGGCAAGTGGGACTAGCGGGGGGGTCCGAGCAGTACTTC.

CDR3 sequence reads: CASGPGLPNEKLFF. The CDR3 DNA follows: TGTGCCAGCGGTCCGGGACTACCTAATGAAAAACTGTTTTTT. The gene calls are TRBV9 and TRBJ1-4; D is possibly TRBD1 (5 bases). Trimming pared 7 bases from V and 3 bases from J, leaving 13 bases between. The CDR3 contains 14 residues. In germline, CDR1 is SGDLS, CDR2 YYNGEE. Drawing the rest from reference TRBV9 and TRBJ1-4, the complete variable domain is DSGVTQTPKHLITATGQRVTLRCSPRSGDLSVYWYQQSLDQGLQFLIQYYNGEERAKGNILERFSAQQFPDLHSELNLSSLELGDSALYFCASGPGLPNEKLFFGSGTQLSVL.